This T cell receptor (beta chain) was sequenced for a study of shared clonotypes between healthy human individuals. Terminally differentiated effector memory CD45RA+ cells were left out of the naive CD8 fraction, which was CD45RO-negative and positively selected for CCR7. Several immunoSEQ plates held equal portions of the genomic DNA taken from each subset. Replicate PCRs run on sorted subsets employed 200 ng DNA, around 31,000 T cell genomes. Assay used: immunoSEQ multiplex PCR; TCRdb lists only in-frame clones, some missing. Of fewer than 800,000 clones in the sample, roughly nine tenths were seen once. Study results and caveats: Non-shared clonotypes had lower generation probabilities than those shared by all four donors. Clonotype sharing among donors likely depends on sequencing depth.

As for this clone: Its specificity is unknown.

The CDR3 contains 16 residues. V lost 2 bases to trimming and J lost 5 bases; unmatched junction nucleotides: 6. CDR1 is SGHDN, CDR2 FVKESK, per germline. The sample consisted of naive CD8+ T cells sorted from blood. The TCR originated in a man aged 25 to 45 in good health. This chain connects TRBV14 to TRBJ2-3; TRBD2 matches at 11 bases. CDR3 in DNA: TGTGCCAGCAGCCAAATTAGGACTAGCGGGCGAGATACGCAGTATTTT. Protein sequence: CASSQIRTSGRDTQYF. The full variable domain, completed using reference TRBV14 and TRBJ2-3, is EAGVTQFPSHSVIEKGQTVTLRCDPISGHDNLYWYRRVMGKEIKFLLHFVKESKQDESGMPNNRFLAERTGGTYSTLKVQPAELEDSGVYFCASSQIRTSGRDTQYFGPGTRLTVL.